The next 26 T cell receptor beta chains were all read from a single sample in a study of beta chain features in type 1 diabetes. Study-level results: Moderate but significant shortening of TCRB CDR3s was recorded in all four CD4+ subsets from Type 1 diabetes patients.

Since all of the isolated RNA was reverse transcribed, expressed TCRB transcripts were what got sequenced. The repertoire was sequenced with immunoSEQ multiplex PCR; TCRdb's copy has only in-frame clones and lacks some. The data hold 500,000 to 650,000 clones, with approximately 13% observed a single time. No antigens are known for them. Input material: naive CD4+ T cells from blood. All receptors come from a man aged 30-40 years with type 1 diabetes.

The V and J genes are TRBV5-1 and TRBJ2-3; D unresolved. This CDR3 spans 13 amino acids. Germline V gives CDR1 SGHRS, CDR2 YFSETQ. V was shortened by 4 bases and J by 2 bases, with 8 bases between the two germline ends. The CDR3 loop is CASSTAITDTQYF. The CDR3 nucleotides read TGCGCCAGCAGCACCGCCATCACAGATACGCAGTATTTT.

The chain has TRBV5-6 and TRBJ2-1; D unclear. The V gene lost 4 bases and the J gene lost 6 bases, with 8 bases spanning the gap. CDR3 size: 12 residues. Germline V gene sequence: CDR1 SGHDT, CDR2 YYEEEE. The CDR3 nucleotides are TGTGCCAGCAGCCCGGAAGGCAATGAGCAGTTCTTC. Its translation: CASSPEGNEQFF. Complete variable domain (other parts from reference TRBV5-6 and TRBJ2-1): DAGVTQSPTHLIKTRGQQVTLRCSPKSGHDTVSWYQQALGQGPQFIFQYYEEEERQRGNFPDRFSGHQFPNYSSELNVNALLLGDSALYLCASSPEGNEQFFGPGTRLTVL.

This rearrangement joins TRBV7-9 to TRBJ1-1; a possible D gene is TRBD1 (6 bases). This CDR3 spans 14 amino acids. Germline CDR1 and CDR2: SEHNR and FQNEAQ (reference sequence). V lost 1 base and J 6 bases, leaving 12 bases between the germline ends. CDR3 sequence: CASSLDTGRAEAFF. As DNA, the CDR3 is TGTGCCAGCAGCTTAGATACAGGGCGGGCTGAAGCTTTCTTT.

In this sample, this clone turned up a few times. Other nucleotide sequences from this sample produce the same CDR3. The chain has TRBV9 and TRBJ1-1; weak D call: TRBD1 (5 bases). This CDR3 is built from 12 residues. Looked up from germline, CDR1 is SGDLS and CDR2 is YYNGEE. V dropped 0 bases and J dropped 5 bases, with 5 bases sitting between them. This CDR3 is CASSVGGTEAFF. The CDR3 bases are TGTGCCAGCAGCGTAGGGGGGACTGAAGCTTTCTTT.

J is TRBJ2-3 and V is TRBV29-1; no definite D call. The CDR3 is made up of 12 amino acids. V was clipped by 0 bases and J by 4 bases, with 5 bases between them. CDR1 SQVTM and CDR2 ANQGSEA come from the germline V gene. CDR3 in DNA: TGCAGCGTTGAAGACCCGCCAGATACGCAGTATTTT. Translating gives CSVEDPPDTQYF.

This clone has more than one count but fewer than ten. The CDR3: CAWRFTGTSVFNEQYF. DNA of the CDR3: TGTGCCTGGAGATTCACCGGGACTAGCGTCTTCAACGAGCAGTACTTC. This chain links TRBV30 with TRBJ2-5, with 10 bases lining up with TRBD2. Matching the DNA end better, TRBJ2-7 makes the J call doubtful. Looked up from germline, CDR1 is GTSNPN and CDR2 is SVGIG (reference sequence). The CDR3 length is 16 residues.

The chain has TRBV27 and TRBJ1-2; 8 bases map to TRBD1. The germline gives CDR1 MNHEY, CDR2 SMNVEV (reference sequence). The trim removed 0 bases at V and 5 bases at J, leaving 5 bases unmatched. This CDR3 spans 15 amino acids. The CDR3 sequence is CASSLSHGTGYGYTF. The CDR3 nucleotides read TGTGCCAGCAGTTTATCCCACGGGACAGGATATGGCTACACCTTC.

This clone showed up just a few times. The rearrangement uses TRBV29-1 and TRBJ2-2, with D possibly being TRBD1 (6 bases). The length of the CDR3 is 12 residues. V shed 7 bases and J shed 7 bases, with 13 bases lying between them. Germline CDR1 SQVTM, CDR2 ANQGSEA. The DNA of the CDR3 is TGCAGCGCTGACAGGAGTCACGGGGAGCTGTTTTTT. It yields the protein CSADRSHGELFF.

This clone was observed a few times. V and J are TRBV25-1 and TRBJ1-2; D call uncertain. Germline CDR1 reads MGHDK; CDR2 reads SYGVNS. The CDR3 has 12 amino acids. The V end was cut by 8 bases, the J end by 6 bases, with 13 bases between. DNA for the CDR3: TGTGCCAGCTTTACCCAAGCTCATGGCTACACCTTC. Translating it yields CASFTQAHGYTF.

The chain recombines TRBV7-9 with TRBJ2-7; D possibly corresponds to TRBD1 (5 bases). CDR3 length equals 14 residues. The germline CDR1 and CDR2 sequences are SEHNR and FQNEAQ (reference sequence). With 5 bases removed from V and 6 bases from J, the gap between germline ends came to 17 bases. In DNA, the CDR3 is TGTGCCAGCAGCCCCGGGCCTAGGCAGGGCGAGCAGTACTTC. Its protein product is CASSPGPRQGEQYF.

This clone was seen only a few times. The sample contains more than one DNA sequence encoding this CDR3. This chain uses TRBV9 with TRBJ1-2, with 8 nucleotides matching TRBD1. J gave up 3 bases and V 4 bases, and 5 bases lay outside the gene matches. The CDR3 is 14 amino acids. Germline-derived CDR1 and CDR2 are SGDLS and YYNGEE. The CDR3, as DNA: TGTGCCAGCAGCCCCCAGACAGGGGACTATGGCTACACCTTC. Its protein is CASSPQTGDYGYTF.

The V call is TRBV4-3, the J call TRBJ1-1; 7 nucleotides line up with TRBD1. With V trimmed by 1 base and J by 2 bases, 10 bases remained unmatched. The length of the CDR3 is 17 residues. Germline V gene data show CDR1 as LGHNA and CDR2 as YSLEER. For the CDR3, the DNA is TGCGCCAGCAGCCAAGGAGGGAGGGGGCTGGAAAACACTGAAGCTTTCTTT. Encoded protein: CASSQGGRGLENTEAFF.

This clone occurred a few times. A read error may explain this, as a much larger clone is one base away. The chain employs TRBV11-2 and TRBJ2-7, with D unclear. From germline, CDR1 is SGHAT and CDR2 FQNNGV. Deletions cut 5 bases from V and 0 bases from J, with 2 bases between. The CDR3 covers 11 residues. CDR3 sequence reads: CASSTSYEQYF. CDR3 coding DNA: TGTGCCAGCAGCACCTCCTACGAGCAGTACTTC.

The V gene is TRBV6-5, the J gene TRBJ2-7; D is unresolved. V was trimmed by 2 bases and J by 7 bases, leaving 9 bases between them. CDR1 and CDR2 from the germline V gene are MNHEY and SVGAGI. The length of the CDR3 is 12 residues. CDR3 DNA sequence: TGTGCCAGCAGTTACGGGCAGAATGAGCAGTACTTC. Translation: CASSYGQNEQYF.

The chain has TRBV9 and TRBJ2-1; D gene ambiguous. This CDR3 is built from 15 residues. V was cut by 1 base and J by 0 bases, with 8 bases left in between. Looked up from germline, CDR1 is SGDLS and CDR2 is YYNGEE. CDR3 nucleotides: TGTGCCAGCAGCGTACTGACTTCCTCCTACAATGAGCAGTTCTTC. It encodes CASSVLTSSYNEQFF. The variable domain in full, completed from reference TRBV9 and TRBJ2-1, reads DSGVTQTPKHLITATGQRVTLRCSPRSGDLSVYWYQQSLDQGLQFLIQYYNGEERAKGNILERFSAQQFPDLHSELNLSSLELGDSALYFCASSVLTSSYNEQFFGPGTRLTVL.

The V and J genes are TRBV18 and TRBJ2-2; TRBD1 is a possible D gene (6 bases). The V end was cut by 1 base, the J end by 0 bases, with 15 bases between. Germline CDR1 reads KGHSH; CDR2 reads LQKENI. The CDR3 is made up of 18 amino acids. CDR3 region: CASSPRLRTDANTGELFF. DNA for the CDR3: TGTGCCAGCTCACCACGTTTAAGGACAGACGCGAACACCGGGGAGCTGTTTTTT.

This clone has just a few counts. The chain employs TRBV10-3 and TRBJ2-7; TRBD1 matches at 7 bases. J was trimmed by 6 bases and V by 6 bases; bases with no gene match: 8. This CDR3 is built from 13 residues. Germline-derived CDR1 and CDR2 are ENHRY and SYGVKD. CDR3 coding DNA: TGTGCCATCAGCCCATTGACAGGGCGCGAGCAGTACTTC. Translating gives CAISPLTGREQYF.

The CDR3 spells CASSQGASSNQPQHF. CDR3 coding DNA: TGCGCCAGCAGCCAAGGAGCCAGCAGTAATCAGCCCCAGCATTTT. The chain couples TRBV4-3 to TRBJ1-5; D is ambiguous. V was shortened by 1 base and J by 4 bases, with 11 bases between the two germline ends. The CDR3 has 15 amino acids. CDR1 and CDR2 from the germline V gene are LGHNA and YSLEER.

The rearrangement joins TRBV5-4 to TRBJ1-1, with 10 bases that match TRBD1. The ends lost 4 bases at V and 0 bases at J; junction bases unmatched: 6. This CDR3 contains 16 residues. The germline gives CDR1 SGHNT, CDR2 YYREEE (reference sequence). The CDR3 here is CASSIDRGRMNTEAFF. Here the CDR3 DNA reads TGTGCCAGCAGCATTGACAGGGGGCGGATGAACACTGAAGCTTTCTTT.

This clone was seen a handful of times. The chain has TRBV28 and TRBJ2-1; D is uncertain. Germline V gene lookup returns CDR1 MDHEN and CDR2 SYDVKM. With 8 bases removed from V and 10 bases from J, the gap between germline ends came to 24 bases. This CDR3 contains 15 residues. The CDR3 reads CASGPRSPLVGEQFF. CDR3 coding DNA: TGTGCCAGCGGCCCCAGGTCTCCCTTGGTGGGGGAGCAGTTCTTC.

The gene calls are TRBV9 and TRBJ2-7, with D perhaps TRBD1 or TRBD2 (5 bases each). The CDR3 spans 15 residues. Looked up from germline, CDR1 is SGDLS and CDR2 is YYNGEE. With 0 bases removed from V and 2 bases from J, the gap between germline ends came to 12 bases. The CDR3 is CASSVATGQTYEQYF. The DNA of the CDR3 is TGTGCCAGCAGCGTAGCTACGGGGCAGACCTACGAGCAGTACTTC.

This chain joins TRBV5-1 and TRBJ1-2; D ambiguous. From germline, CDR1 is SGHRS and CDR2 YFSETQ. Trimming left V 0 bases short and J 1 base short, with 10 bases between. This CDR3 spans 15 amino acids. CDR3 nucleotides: TGCGCCAGCAGCTTGGGACCACCCTATAACTATGGCTACACCTTC. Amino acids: CASSLGPPYNYGYTF.

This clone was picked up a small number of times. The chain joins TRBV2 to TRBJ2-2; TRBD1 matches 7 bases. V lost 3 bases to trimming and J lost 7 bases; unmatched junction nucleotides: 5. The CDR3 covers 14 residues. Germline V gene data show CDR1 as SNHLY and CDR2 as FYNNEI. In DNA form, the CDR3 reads TGTGCCAGCAGTGAGGACAGGTCGAGCGGGGAGCTGTTTTTT. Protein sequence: CASSEDRSSGELFF. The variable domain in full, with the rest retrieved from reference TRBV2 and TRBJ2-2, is EPEVTQTPSHQVTQMGQEVILRCVPISNHLYFYWYRQILGQKVEFLVSFYNNEISEKSEIFDDQFSVERPDGSNFTLKIRSTKLEDSAMYFCASSEDRSSGELFFGEGSRLTVL.

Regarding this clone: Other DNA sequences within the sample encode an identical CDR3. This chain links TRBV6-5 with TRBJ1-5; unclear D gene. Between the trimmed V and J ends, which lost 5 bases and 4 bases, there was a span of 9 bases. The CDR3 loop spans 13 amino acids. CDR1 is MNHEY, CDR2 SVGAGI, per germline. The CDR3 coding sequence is TGTGCCAGCAGTATTTCCGGAAATCAGCCCCAGCATTTT. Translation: CASSISGNQPQHF.

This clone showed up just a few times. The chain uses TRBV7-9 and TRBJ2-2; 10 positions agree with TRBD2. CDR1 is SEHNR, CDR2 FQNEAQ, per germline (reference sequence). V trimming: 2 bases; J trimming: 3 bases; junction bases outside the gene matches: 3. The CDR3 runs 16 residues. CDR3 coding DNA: TGTGCCAGCAGCTTACCCCTAGCGGGGGACACCGGGGAGCTGTTTTTT. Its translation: CASSLPLAGDTGELFF.

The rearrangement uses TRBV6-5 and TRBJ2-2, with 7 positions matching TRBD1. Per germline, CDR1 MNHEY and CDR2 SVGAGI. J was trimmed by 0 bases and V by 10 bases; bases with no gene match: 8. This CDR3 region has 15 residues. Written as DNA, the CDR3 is TGTGCCACCCAAAGACAGGGTGCGAACACCGGGGAGCTGTTTTTT. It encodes CATQRQGANTGELFF.